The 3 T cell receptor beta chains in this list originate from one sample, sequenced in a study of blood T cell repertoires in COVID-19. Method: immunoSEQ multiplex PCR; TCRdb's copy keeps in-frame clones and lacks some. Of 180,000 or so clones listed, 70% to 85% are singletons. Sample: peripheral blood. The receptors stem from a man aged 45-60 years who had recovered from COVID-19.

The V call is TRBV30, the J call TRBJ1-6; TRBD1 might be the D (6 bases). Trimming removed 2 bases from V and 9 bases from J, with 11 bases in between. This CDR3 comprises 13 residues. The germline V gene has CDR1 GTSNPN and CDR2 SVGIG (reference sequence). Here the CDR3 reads CAWSKQGTSPLHF. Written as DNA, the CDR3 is TGTGCCTGGAGTAAGCAGGGGACTTCACCCCTCCACTTT.

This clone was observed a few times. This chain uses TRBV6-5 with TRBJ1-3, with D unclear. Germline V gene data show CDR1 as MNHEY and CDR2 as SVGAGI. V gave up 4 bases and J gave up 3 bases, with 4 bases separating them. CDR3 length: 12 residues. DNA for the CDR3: TGTGCCAGCAGTTCAGGTGGAAACACCATATATTTT. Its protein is CASSSGGNTIYF.

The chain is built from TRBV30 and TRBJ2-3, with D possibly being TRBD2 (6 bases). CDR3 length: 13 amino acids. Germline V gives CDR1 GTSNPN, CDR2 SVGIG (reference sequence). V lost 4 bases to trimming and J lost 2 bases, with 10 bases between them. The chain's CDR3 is CAWNPGVTDTQYF. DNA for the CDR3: TGTGCCTGGAATCCGGGAGTCACAGATACGCAGTATTTT.